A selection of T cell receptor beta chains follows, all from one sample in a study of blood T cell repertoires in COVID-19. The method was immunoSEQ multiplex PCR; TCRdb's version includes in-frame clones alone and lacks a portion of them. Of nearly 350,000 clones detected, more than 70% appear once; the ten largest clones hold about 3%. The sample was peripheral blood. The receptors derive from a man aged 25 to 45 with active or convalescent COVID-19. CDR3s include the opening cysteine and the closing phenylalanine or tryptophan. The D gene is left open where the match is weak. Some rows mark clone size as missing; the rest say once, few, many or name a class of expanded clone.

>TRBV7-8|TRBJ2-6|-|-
CASSLVNSGANVLTF
TGTGCCAGCAGCTTAGTCAACTCTGGGGCCAACGTCCTGACTTTC
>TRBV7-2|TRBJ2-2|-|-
CASSLGQGSTGELFF
TGTGCCAGCAGCTTAGGGCAGGGAAGCACCGGGGAGCTGTTTTTT
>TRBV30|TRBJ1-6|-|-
CAWSWVGSPLHF
TGTGCCTGGAGTTGGGTGGGCTCACCCCTCCACTTT
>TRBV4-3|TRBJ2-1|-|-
CASSREDTTIEQFF
TGCGCCAGCAGCCGGGAGGATACTACTATTGAGCAGTTCTTC
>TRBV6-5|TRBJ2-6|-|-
CATTGGAGANVLTF
TGTGCCACAACGGGCGGGGCTGGGGCCAACGTCCTGACTTTC
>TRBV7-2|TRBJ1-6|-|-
CASSSSGQGSSPLHF
-
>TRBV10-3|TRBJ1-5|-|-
CAISESKGFNQPQHF
TGTGCCATCAGTGAGTCGAAGGGGTTCAATCAGCCCCAGCATTTT
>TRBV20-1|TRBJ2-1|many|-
CSASDGASSYNEQFF
TGCAGTGCTAGTGATGGGGCGAGCTCCTACAATGAGCAGTTCTTC
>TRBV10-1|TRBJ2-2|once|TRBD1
CASRGQGRTGELFF
TGCGCCAGCAGGGGACAGGGAAGGACCGGGGAGCTGTTTTTT
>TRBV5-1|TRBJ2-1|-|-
CASSLVQPPYNEQFF
TGCGCCAGCAGCTTGGTACAGCCCCCCTACAATGAGCAGTTCTTC
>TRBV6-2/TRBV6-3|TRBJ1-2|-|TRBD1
CASSSVGDRGIVPSGYTF
TGTGCCAGCAGTTCCGTAGGGGACAGGGGCATCGTCCCATCAGGCTACACCTTC
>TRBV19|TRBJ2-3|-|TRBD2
CASSIRSGLAGFTDTQYF
TGTGCCAGTAGTATAAGGTCCGGGCTAGCGGGTTTCACAGATACGCAGTATTTT
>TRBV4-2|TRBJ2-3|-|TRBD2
CASSQEWAGGLYGTQYF
TGTGCCAGCAGCCAAGAATGGGCGGGGGGGCTATATGGTACGCAGTATTTT
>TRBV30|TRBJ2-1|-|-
CAWRTRTAVSYNEQFF
TGTGCCTGGAGAACGAGGACAGCGGTCTCCTACAATGAGCAGTTCTTC
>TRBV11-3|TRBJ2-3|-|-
CASSSRGSRADTQYF
TGTGCCAGCAGCTCCCGGGGGTCCCGGGCCGATACGCAGTATTTT
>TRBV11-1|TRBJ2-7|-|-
CASSLGRGYEQYF
TGTGCCAGCAGCTTGGGCAGGGGCTACGAGCAGTACTTC
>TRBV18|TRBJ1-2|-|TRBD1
CASSPDRDNYGYTF
TGTGCCAGCTCCCCCGACAGGGACAACTATGGCTACACCTTC
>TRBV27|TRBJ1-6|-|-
CASSGTSSGVSPLHF
TGTGCCAGCAGTGGGACCTCGTCGGGAGTATCACCCCTCCACTTT
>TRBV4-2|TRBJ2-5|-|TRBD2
CASSQAPLSRGGETQYF
TGTGCCAGCAGCCAAGCTCCTCTCTCGCGGGGGGGAGAGACCCAGTACTTC
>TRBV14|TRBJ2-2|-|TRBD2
CASSSPGRESTGELFF
TGTGCCAGCAGCTCCCCAGGGAGGGAAAGCACCGGGGAGCTGTTTTTT
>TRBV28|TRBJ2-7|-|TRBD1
CASLSRTGPSYEQYF
TGTGCCAGCCTATCCCGGACAGGGCCATCCTACGAGCAGTACTTC
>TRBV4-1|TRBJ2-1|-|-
CASSQELRNEQFF
TGCGCCAGCAGCCAAGAACTTCGCAATGAGCAGTTCTTC
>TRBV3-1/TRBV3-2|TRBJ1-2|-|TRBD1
CASSHPRQGSYGYTF
TGTGCCAGCAGCCACCCAAGACAGGGGTCGTATGGCTACACCTTC
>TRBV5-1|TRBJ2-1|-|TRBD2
CASSLASGGNEQFF
TGCGCCAGCAGCTTGGCCAGCGGGGGGAATGAGCAGTTCTTC
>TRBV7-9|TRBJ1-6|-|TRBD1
CASSHGTGINSPLHF
TGTGCCAGCAGCCACGGGACAGGGATTAATTCACCCCTCCACTTT
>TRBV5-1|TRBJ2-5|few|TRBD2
CASSLVRGDVQETQYF
TGCGCCAGCAGCTTGGTCCGGGGGGACGTACAAGAGACCCAGTACTTC
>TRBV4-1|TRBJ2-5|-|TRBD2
CASSQGLAGRGTQYF
TGCGCCAGCAGCCAAGGGCTAGCGGGGCGGGGGACCCAGTACTTC
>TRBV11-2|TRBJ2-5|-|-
CASSLTGGIFEETQYF
TGTGCCAGCAGCTTAACTGGCGGGATATTCGAAGAGACCCAGTACTTC
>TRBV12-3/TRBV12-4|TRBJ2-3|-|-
CASRSPGTDTQYF
TGTGCCAGCAGGAGTCCAGGGACAGATACGCAGTATTTT
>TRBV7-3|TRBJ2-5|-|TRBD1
CASSRGQGARETQYF
TGTGCCAGCAGCCGGGGACAGGGGGCGCGGGAGACCCAGTACTTC
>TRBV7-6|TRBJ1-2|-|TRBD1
CASSPMPGQGRFYGYTF
TGTGCCAGCAGCCCCATGCCGGGACAGGGGAGGTTCTATGGCTACACCTTC
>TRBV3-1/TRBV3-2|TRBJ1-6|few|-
CASSQAGGALHF
TGTGCCAGCAGCCAAGCCGGGGGGGCCCTCCACTTT
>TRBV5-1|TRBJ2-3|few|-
CASSLERPSVDTQYF
TGCGCCAGCAGCTTAGAGCGGCCCTCTGTCGATACGCAGTATTTT
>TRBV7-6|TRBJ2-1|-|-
CASSLSGAGAYNEQFF
TGTGCCAGCAGCTTATCAGGAGCAGGGGCCTACAATGAGCAGTTCTTC